A selection of T cell receptor beta chains follows, all from one sample in a study of molecular identifiers for immune sequencing clone quantification. TCRdb analysed the PCR reads with MiXCR anew, one entry per CDR3 protein. This sample has hundreds of thousands of distinct CDR3 sequences, with roughly 27% found just once. Sequencing was performed on naive CD8+ T cells from blood, with Jurkat cell RNA spiked in. The receptors were sampled from a human donor in good health. Some libraries in this study had Jurkat cell RNA spiked in. CDR3s include the opening cysteine and the closing phenylalanine or tryptophan. D genes are given only for firm matches. Clone size is shown for a subset of rows, as once, few, many or a class of expanded clone.

J: TRBJ2-6
size: NA
D: TRBD2
V: TRBV19
CDR3: CASIGTSGRTGANVLTF
DNA: TGTGCCAGTATAGGGACTAGCGGGAGGACAGGGGCCAACGTCCTGACTTTC

J: TRBJ2-7
size: NA
D: NA
V: TRBV3-1
CDR3: CASSPTAATGPYEQYF
DNA: TGTGCCAGCAGCCCTACCGCCGCGACAGGCCCCTACGAGCAGTACTTC

J: TRBJ2-7
size: NA
D: NA
V: TRBV6-2/TRBV6-3
CDR3: CASSYSNGGAEQYF
DNA: TGTGCCAGCAGTTACTCGAATGGGGGGGCCGAGCAGTACTTC

J: TRBJ2-3
size: many
D: TRBD2
V: TRBV6-5
CDR3: CASSKTGTSDLAYSADTQYF
DNA: TGTGCCAGCAGCAAGACGGGGACTAGCGACCTAGCCTATTCTGCAGATACGCAGTATTTT

J: TRBJ2-7
size: many
D: NA
V: TRBV29-1
CDR3: CSVELRYEQYF
DNA: TGCAGCGTTGAACTCCGCTACGAGCAGTACTTC

J: TRBJ2-7
size: many
D: NA
V: TRBV6-6
CDR3: CASGGSYEQYF
DNA: TGTGCCAGTGGTGGTTCCTACGAGCAGTACTTC

J: TRBJ1-5
size: many
D: NA
V: TRBV12-3/TRBV12-4
CDR3: CASRSTVNQPQHF
DNA: TGTGCCAGCAGGTCGACAGTCAATCAGCCCCAGCATTTT

J: TRBJ1-1
size: many
D: NA
V: TRBV4-1
CDR3: CASSQDGYEAFF
DNA: TGCGCCAGCAGCCAAGATGGGTATGAAGCTTTCTTT

J: TRBJ1-5
size: many
D: NA
V: TRBV27
CDR3: CASSLSGFNQPQHF
DNA: TGTGCCAGCAGTTTATCGGGGTTCAATCAGCCCCAGCATTTT

J: TRBJ2-7
size: many
D: NA
V: TRBV27
CDR3: CASRVGSSYEQYF
DNA: TGTGCCAGCAGGGTCGGGAGTTCCTACGAGCAGTACTTC

J: TRBJ1-1
size: NA
D: NA
V: TRBV18
CDR3: CASSPGGRLNTEAFF
DNA: TGTGCCAGCTCACCAGGAGGCAGGCTGAACACTGAAGCTTTCTTT

J: TRBJ1-1
size: NA
D: TRBD1
V: TRBV27
CDR3: CASRIQGQGTEAFF
DNA: TGTGCCAGCAGGATACAGGGGCAGGGGACTGAAGCTTTCTTT

J: TRBJ2-5
size: many
D: TRBD2
V: TRBV6-6
CDR3: CASSSDPVLAGSETQYF
DNA: TGTGCCAGCAGTTCCGATCCCGTTTTAGCGGGATCGGAGACCCAGTACTTC

J: TRBJ2-3
size: many
D: NA
V: TRBV28
CDR3: CASSPGVMRTDTQYF
DNA: TGTGCCAGCAGCCCGGGGGTTATGAGGACAGATACGCAGTATTTT

J: TRBJ2-1
size: many
D: TRBD1
V: TRBV27
CDR3: CASSFSGRGQYNEQFF
DNA: TGTGCCAGCAGTTTTTCTGGAAGGGGGCAGTACAATGAGCAGTTCTTC

J: TRBJ2-3
size: NA
D: NA
V: TRBV6-2/TRBV6-3
CDR3: CASSYLVTDTQYF
DNA: TGTGCCAGCAGTTACCTAGTGACAGATACGCAGTATTTT

J: TRBJ2-7
size: many
D: TRBD1
V: TRBV10-3
CDR3: CAISESPGGTYEQYF
DNA: TGTGCCATCAGTGAGTCACCAGGGGGAACCTACGAGCAGTACTTC

J: TRBJ1-5
size: NA
D: TRBD1
V: TRBV6-6
CDR3: CASRRQGNQPPHF
DNA: TGTGCCAGCAGACGACAGGGCAATCAGCCCCCGCATTTT

J: TRBJ2-3
size: many
D: NA
V: TRBV20-1
CDR3: CSASGLGDTQYF
DNA: TGCAGTGCTAGTGGGCTAGGAGATACGCAGTATTTT

J: TRBJ1-2
size: many
D: NA
V: TRBV12-3/TRBV12-4
CDR3: CASSGRGTYYGYTF
DNA: TGTGCCAGCAGTGGTCGTGGCACCTACTATGGCTACACCTTC

J: TRBJ2-7
size: few
D: NA
V: TRBV5-8
CDR3: CASSHVGYEQYF
DNA: TGTGCCAGCAGCCATGTGGGGTACGAGCAGTACTTC

J: TRBJ2-6
size: NA
D: NA
V: TRBV4-2
CDR3: CASSPSRVWANVPTF
DNA: TGTGCCAGCAGCCCTAGCCGGGTCTGGGCCAACGTCCCGACTTTC

J: TRBJ2-5
size: many
D: TRBD2
V: TRBV6-6
CDR3: CASSTTSAQETQYF
DNA: TGTGCCAGCAGTACTACTAGCGCGCAAGAGACCCAGTACTTC

J: TRBJ2-3
size: many
D: NA
V: TRBV2
CDR3: CASSGDFMSTDTQYF
DNA: TGTGCCAGCAGTGGGGACTTTATGAGCACAGATACGCAGTATTTT

J: TRBJ2-3
size: NA
D: TRBD2
V: TRBV20-1
CDR3: CSATGGAGIGLAGGKWADTQYF
DNA: TGCAGTGCCACGGGGGGTGCGGGGATAGGACTAGCGGGAGGCAAGTGGGCAGATACGCAGTATTTT

J: TRBJ2-7
size: few
D: TRBD1
V: TRBV28
CDR3: CASSLPTSRGRKNEQYF
DNA: TGTGCCAGCAGTTTGCCCACGTCCAGGGGGCGAAAGAACGAGCAGTACTTC

J: TRBJ2-1
size: NA
D: NA
V: TRBV7-9
CDR3: CASSLEIPGDEQFF
DNA: TGTGCCAGCAGCTTAGAAATACCGGGGGATGAGCAGTTCTTC

J: TRBJ1-2
size: few
D: NA
V: TRBV9
CDR3: CASSVAGSDYGYTF
DNA: TGTGCCAGCAGCGTAGCAGGGAGCGATTATGGCTACACCTTC

J: TRBJ1-1
size: NA
D: NA
V: TRBV7-2
CDR3: CASSLRAENTETFF
DNA: TGTGCCAGCAGCTTACGGGCGGAGAACACTGAAACTTTCTTT

J: TRBJ1-1
size: few
D: NA
V: TRBV4-3
CDR3: CASSQEDLRVTEAFF
DNA: TGCGCCAGCAGCCAAGAGGACTTACGAGTCACTGAAGCTTTCTTT

J: TRBJ2-5
size: few
D: TRBD1
V: TRBV9
CDR3: CASSAPGQGWETQYF
DNA: TGTGCCAGCAGCGCGCCGGGACAGGGTTGGGAGACCCAGTACTTC

J: TRBJ2-7
size: few
D: TRBD1
V: TRBV6-2/TRBV6-3
CDR3: CASSSPGQGFPEQYF
DNA: TGTGCCAGCAGTTCTCCGGGACAGGGATTTCCCGAGCAGTACTTC

J: TRBJ1-1
size: many
D: NA
V: TRBV7-9
CDR3: CASSRDSMNTEAFF
DNA: TGTGCCAGCAGCCGAGACAGCATGAACACTGAAGCTTTCTTT

J: TRBJ2-3
size: many
D: NA
V: TRBV15
CDR3: CATSEETRADTQYF
DNA: TGTGCCACCAGCGAAGAGACTAGGGCAGATACGCAGTATTTT

J: TRBJ1-1
size: NA
D: NA
V: TRBV19
CDR3: CASSIVRRMNTEAFF
DNA: TGTGCCAGTAGTATCGTGAGACGGATGAACACTGAAGCTTTCTTT

J: TRBJ2-7
size: many
D: NA
V: TRBV5-1
CDR3: CASSPRDTRYEQYF
DNA: TGCGCCAGCAGCCCCCGGGACACTCGCTACGAGCAGTACTTC

J: TRBJ1-3
size: many
D: NA
V: TRBV7-9
CDR3: CASSLAGGDGNTIYF
DNA: TGTGCCAGCAGCTTAGCAGGAGGAGATGGAAACACCATATATTTT

J: TRBJ2-5
size: NA
D: NA
V: TRBV14
CDR3: CASSRHVGGRGETQYF
DNA: TGTGCCAGCAGCCGGCACGTCGGGGGGCGAGGGGAGACCCAGTACTTC

J: TRBJ2-7
size: many
D: NA
V: TRBV5-1
CDR3: CASSYASSYEQYF
DNA: TGCGCCAGCAGCTACGCCAGCTCCTACGAGCAGTACTTC

J: TRBJ2-7
size: NA
D: NA
V: TRBV6-6
CDR3: CASSYPGDLSYEQYF
DNA: TGTGCCAGCAGTTACCCAGGGGACCTCTCCTACGAGCAGTACTTC

J: TRBJ2-5
size: few
D: TRBD1
V: TRBV12-3/TRBV12-4
CDR3: CASSLGQGYWETQYF
DNA: TGTGCCAGCAGTTTGGGACAGGGTTATTGGGAGACCCAGTACTTC

J: TRBJ1-5
size: many
D: NA
V: TRBV3-1
CDR3: CASSQGSGPQHF
DNA: TGTGCCAGCAGCCAAGGAAGTGGACCCCAGCATTTT

J: TRBJ2-5
size: NA
D: NA
V: TRBV20-1
CDR3: CSARDYETRPKETQYF
DNA: TGCAGTGCTAGAGACTATGAGACTAGACCAAAAGAGACCCAGTACTTC

J: TRBJ2-7
size: NA
D: NA
V: TRBV4-3
CDR3: CASSQDRVESYEQYF
DNA: TGCGCCAGCAGCCAAGACAGGGTAGAGAGCTACGAGCAGTACTTC

J: TRBJ1-5
size: many
D: NA
V: TRBV7-2
CDR3: CASGSTGNSNQPQHF
DNA: TGTGCCAGCGGATCGACTGGAAATAGCAATCAGCCCCAGCATTTT

J: TRBJ2-1
size: NA
D: TRBD1
V: TRBV29-1
CDR3: CNVVDGTVYNEQFF
DNA: TGCAACGTTGTTGATGGGACAGTCTACAATGAGCAGTTCTTC

J: TRBJ1-2
size: NA
D: NA
V: TRBV13
CDR3: CASSLGQSSYGYTF
DNA: TGTGCCAGCAGCTTAGGACAGTCGAGCTATGGCTACACCTTC

J: TRBJ1-1
size: NA
D: NA
V: TRBV5-4
CDR3: CASSWQLNTGAFF
DNA: TGTGCCAGCAGCTGGCAGTTGAACACTGGAGCTTTCTTT

J: TRBJ2-7
size: many
D: NA
V: TRBV6-5
CDR3: CASSYGTFNEQYF
DNA: TGTGCCAGCAGTTACGGGACTTTTAACGAGCAGTACTTC

J: TRBJ2-1
size: many
D: NA
V: TRBV30
CDR3: CAWTRGYNEQFF
DNA: TGTGCCTGGACTCGGGGATACAATGAGCAGTTCTTC

J: TRBJ1-1
size: NA
D: NA
V: TRBV2
CDR3: CASSEPGNTEAFF
DNA: TGTGCCAGCAGTGAGCCAGGGAACACTGAAGCTTTCTTT

J: TRBJ2-2
size: NA
D: TRBD1
V: TRBV19
CDR3: CASGIRDRGTLANTGELFF
DNA: TGTGCCAGTGGTATACGGGACAGGGGTACTTTGGCGAACACCGGGGAGCTGTTTTTT

J: TRBJ2-7
size: few
D: TRBD1
V: TRBV6-5
CDR3: CASSLTSGTGFEQYF
DNA: TGTGCCAGCAGCTTAACCTCCGGGACAGGGTTCGAGCAGTACTTC